This entry concerns a single T cell receptor beta chain. Its recognized antigen is unknown. There are no base qualities to consult, and no much larger clone falls within one base. Including cysteine and phenylalanine, the CDR3 has 16 amino acids. Only the CDR3 DNA is retained, 48 bases long and in frame from the first base. CDR1 and CDR2 are drawn from the germline V gene (reference sequence): LNHNV, YYDKDF. The germline V and J ends show losses of 0 bases and 0 bases respectively, and no gene match explains 2 bases of the junction. These data belong to a study of T cells in lung cancer brain metastases (dated by TCRdb to between 2018 and 2020). With respect to the entire study: Of the 20 or so patients, seventeen had a history of tobacco use, with a median of 40 pack-years. The cohort included 20 or so patients who provided 40 or so specimens, with each patient contributing one primary lung lesion and one brain metastasis. Patients had a median age at first diagnosis of 55 to 70 years, with about nine males and fewer than twelve females. Of the approximately 22 patients, roughly 17 received no interval therapy between resection of the primary and resection of the metastasis. Primary and metastatic specimens both had an average DNA integrity number of roughly 4, with no significant difference between the two sites. In this study, the TCR beta CDR3 repertoires of fully resected primary non-small cell lung cancers were compared with those of paired brain metastases. The median interval between acquisition of the primary specimen and acquisition of the brain metastasis specimen was under 400 days.

Between about 2.24 and 4.92 ug genomic DNA was input per sample, and equal DNA input was given to paired samples. TCR beta libraries were built with the immunoSEQ hsTCRbeta Kit using multiplexed V and J gene primers in two PCR steps. Pooled libraries, together with positive and negative controls, were sequenced on an Illumina MiSeq with a 100-cycle paired-end protocol. The study's processing was this. Raw data were processed by the immunoSEQ vendor into normalized, annotated TCR beta repertoire reports. Richness was defined as unique clones by nucleotide sequence, and total richness was extrapolated with the iChao1 and Efron-Thisted estimators. To characterize and compare the paired lesions, the analysis used Pielou's evenness, Simpson's index, the proportional abundance of the top-ten clones, and the Morisita overlap index. TCRdb retrieved this table from immuneACCESS and kept in-frame rearrangements only. Not all clones are present; in checked studies, unresolved V genes account for under half, and no reason is known for the remainder. V and J calls and clone size are as listed in that table; D and trimming were resolved from the DNA. The sample includes a few thousand clones, with 88% observed a single time. The ten largest clonotypes hold approximately 5.4% of the sample.

Patients had resection for either synchronous oligometastatic disease or delayed recurrence of a solitary brain metastasis. To avoid including cancers other than NSCLC, any patient with a history of multiple malignancies was excluded. Tumor areas were macrodissected from about five deparaffinized 10 um unstained sections guided by marked H&E slides. Every specimen was formalin-fixed and paraffin-embedded (FFPE). Genomic DNA was extracted using the AllPrep DNA/RNA FFPE Kit. Beyond this particular receptor, the publication reports: Brain metastases contained significantly fewer unique productive clones than the paired primaries (median around 1,500 versus 4,400). DNA fragmentation in the FFPE samples may have prevented recovery of the complete infiltrating T cell repertoire. It was not possible to control for the effects of preoperative corticosteroids on T cell infiltration in brain metastases. Most clones were found to be lesion-specific, and limited overlap was observed between paired lesions (mean Morisita index about 0.24). A significantly larger repertoire fraction was made up by the ten most abundant clones in brain metastases than in primaries, which was suggestive of clonal expansion.

The V and J segments used are TRBV15 and TRBJ1-1; 9 bases in the middle match TRBD1. The TCR sequence derives from a woman between 45 and 60 years old with non-small cell lung cancer. Sequenced input: tumor tissue from the primary lung tumor. This specimen's cell subset or site label, interpreted: primary lung cancer lesion. DNA sequence: TGTGCCACCAGCAGAGATGGACAGGGGTTGAACACTGAAGCTTTCTTT. It is translated as CATSRDGQGLNTEAFF.